Listed here is a single T cell receptor beta chain. The antigen is unknown. Relative to the germline gene, one junction end is altered; a read error may explain this. The data were produced by immunoSEQ multiplex PCR, yet TCRdb's version contains in-frame clones alone and is incomplete. The sample holds 150,000 to 180,000 clones, more than 70% seen once. The germline V gene has CDR1 SGHNT and CDR2 YYREEE (reference sequence). This CDR3 comprises 12 residues. This sample is part of a study of cytomegalovirus exposure and HLA in healthy donors. Study-wide background: In a later analysis, it was reported that the 110 or so validation repertoires had been produced on the same platform as the 550 to 850 repertoires belonging to the first cohort.

Broader study findings: Most TCR sequences proved rare, with some public TCRs found in many donors.

The clonotype comes from a human donor in good health. The chain joins TRBV5-4 to TRBJ1-2, with no clear D. Specimen: PBMCs. In DNA, the CDR3 is TGTGCCAGCAGCTTGGGGCCAGTCGGAGTTGTATTC. It translates to CASSLGPVGVVF.